This entry is about one TCR beta chain. The target antigen is unknown. CDR1 and CDR2 from the germline V gene are MGHRA and YSYEKL. This CDR3 has 15 residues. Trimming removed 4 bases from V and 3 bases from J, with 12 bases in between. The data originate from a study of cytomegalovirus exposure and HLA in healthy donors. Sequencing used immunoSEQ multiplex PCR; TCRdb keeps in-frame clones, though not all of them. The sample yields 85,000 to 90,000 clones, 96% seen once. Study results and caveats: Subsequent analysis of the approximately 130 validation repertoires found a tendency for first-cohort TCR clusters to co-occur. Under in vitro conditions, three CMV-associated chains were confirmed as specific for CMV antigens. Some public TCRs appeared in many individuals, while most sequences were rare.

This receptor was obtained from a man younger than 35 in good health and CMV-seronegative. The chain carries TRBV4-1 and TRBJ1-4; no clear D. Sequencing input: PBMCs. The CDR3 sequence is CASSPQEGSNEKLFF. CDR3 DNA: TGCGCCAGCAGCCCCCAAGAGGGCTCTAATGAAAAACTGTTTTTT.